A single sample is the source of the 18 T cell receptor beta chains below, sequenced in a study of CD8+ T cells in alopecia areata. The authors extracted RNA and reverse transcribed it into cDNA as the sequencing template. The data were produced by immunoSEQ multiplex PCR, yet TCRdb's version contains in-frame clones alone and is incomplete. The sample holds around 130,000 clones, approximately 58% seen once. Sequenced material: CD4+ T cells sorted from blood, taken at week 0. The receptor source for this set is a human donor with alopecia areata.

The chain employs TRBV5-4 and TRBJ2-3; D uncertain. Between the trimmed V and J ends, which lost 0 bases and 2 bases, there was a span of 16 bases. The CDR3 contains 17 residues. Germline V CDR1 and CDR2: SGHNT, YYREEE (reference sequence). The CDR3 loop reads CASSLALGPRATDTQYF. The CDR3 nucleotides are TGTGCCAGCAGCTTGGCCCTAGGACCGCGCGCCACAGATACGCAGTATTTT.

CDR3 sequence reads: CASSLTSDRVTDTQYF. The DNA of the CDR3 is TGTGCCAGCAGTTTAACCTCGGACAGGGTCACAGATACGCAGTATTTT. The V and J genes are TRBV27 and TRBJ2-3, with 8 bases aligning to TRBD1. The CDR3 sequence is 16 residues long. Trimming took 2 bases from V and 2 from J; bases not matched to a gene: 6. The germline CDR1 and CDR2 sequences are MNHEY and SMNVEV (reference sequence).

The table lists this clone with a few counts. The J gene is TRBJ1-4, the V gene TRBV23-1, with TRBD1 matching over 7 bases. TRBV23-1 is an ORF; its function is uncertain. The CDR3 sequence is 17 residues long. With 3 bases clipped from V and 6 bases from J, the junction kept 13 bases outside the gene matches. The CDR3 here is CASSQRMTGRTHEKLFF. The CDR3 bases are TGCGCCAGCAGTCAGCGCATGACAGGGAGGACGCATGAAAAACTGTTTTTT.

V and J are TRBV2 and TRBJ1-1; perhaps TRBD1 as D (5 bases). Trimming took 5 bases from V and 2 from J, leaving 15 bases between them. Germline assignment: CDR1 SNHLY and CDR2 FYNNEI. The CDR3 extends over 15 amino acids. The CDR3 region has the DNA TGTGCCAGCAGTTATCAACCGGGACTCAACACTGAAGCTTTCTTT. It translates to CASSYQPGLNTEAFF.

V gene TRBV18 combines with J gene TRBJ2-1, with a weak D call TRBD2 (5 bases). CDR1 KGHSH and CDR2 LQKENI come from the germline V gene. V lost 3 bases and J lost 7, with 13 bases in between. The CDR3 runs to 14 residues. The CDR3 nucleotides read TGTGCCAGCTCACCCGGGCGGACGGGGAATGAGCAGTTCTTC. Translating it yields CASSPGRTGNEQFF.

CDR3 bases: TGTGCCTGGAGTGTAAGGCGACTTGAAAAACTGTTTTTT. Amino acid sequence: CAWSVRRLEKLFF. This chain uses TRBV30 with TRBJ1-4; D is unclear. This CDR3 is 13 amino acids long. V lost 0 bases and J lost 7, with 9 bases in between. Per the germline V gene, CDR1 is GTSNPN and CDR2 is SVGIG (reference sequence).

The V call is TRBV30, the J call TRBJ1-1; D is undetermined. In germline, CDR1 is GTSNPN, CDR2 SVGIG (reference sequence). The CDR3 runs 11 residues. The V end was cut by 0 bases, the J end by 6 bases, with 5 bases between. CDR3 residues: CAWSVPPEAFF. The CDR3 bases are TGTGCCTGGAGTGTACCCCCTGAAGCTTTCTTT.

The V call is TRBV7-9, the J call TRBJ1-4, with D uncertain. Germline CDR1 and CDR2: SEHNR and FQNEAQ (reference sequence). The CDR3 runs to 12 residues. V gave up 8 bases and J gave up 5 bases, with 9 bases separating them. CDR3 bases: TGTGCCAGCTCTCCTAAAAATGAAAAACTGTTTTTT. Its translation: CASSPKNEKLFF.

The rearrangement joins TRBV19 to TRBJ2-4, with D unclear. CDR3 length: 15 residues. Germline V gene data show CDR1 as LNHDA and CDR2 as SQIVND (reference sequence). V lost 9 bases to trimming and J lost 6 bases, with 21 bases between them. Written as DNA, the CDR3 is TGTGCCAGCCTCTCCACGGCGGCAAAGCGAAACATTCAGTACTTC. This sequence encodes CASLSTAAKRNIQYF. The complete variable domain, with remaining parts taken from reference TRBV19 and TRBJ2-4, reads DGGITQSPKYLFRKEGQNVTLSCEQNLNHDAMYWYRQDPGQGLRLIYYSQIVNDFQKGDIAEGYSVSREKKESFPLTVTSAQKNPTAFYLCASLSTAAKRNIQYFGAGTRLSVL.

This clone was seen only a few times. V usage is TRBV28 and J usage is TRBJ2-1, with 8 nucleotides matching TRBD2. The CDR3 is 13 amino acids. In germline, CDR1 is MDHEN, CDR2 SYDVKM. Trimming cost V 6 bases and J 4 bases; bases outside gene matches: 2. The CDR3 spells CASRLAAYNEQFF. In DNA, the CDR3 is TGTGCCAGCAGACTAGCGGCATACAATGAGCAGTTCTTC.

The chain couples TRBV6-5 to TRBJ1-5; D uncertain. The CDR3 has 15 residues. The germline V gene has CDR1 MNHEY and CDR2 SVGAGI. Trimming took 0 bases from V and 2 from J, leaving 8 bases between them. As DNA, the CDR3 is TGTGCCAGCAGTTACTCGGCAGGTGGCAATCAGCCCCAGCATTTT. Its protein product is CASSYSAGGNQPQHF.

The rearrangement uses TRBV28 and TRBJ2-7, with D perhaps given as TRBD1 or TRBD2 (6 bases each). There are 11 residues in the CDR3. The V gene's germline CDR1 is MDHEN and CDR2 SYDVKM. Trimming pared 11 bases from V and 5 bases from J, leaving 13 bases between. CDR3 in amino acids: CAGGTSHEQYF. The CDR3 DNA sequence: TGTGCCGGGGGGACATCCCACGAGCAGTACTTC.

The chain is built from TRBV18 and TRBJ1-6; the match to TRBD1 covers 7 bases. The CDR3 is 16 amino acids. CDR1 is KGHSH and CDR2 is LQKENI in the germline V gene. V shed 3 bases, J shed 0 bases, and the junction held 2 bases outside the gene matches. As DNA, the CDR3 is TGTGCCAGCTCACCGACAGGGAGCTCCTATAATTCACCCCTCCACTTT. This gives the protein CASSPTGSSYNSPLHF. The whole variable domain, remainder taken from reference TRBV18 and TRBJ1-6, is NAGVMQNPRHLVRRRGQEARLRCSPMKGHSHVYWYRQLPEEGLKFMVYLQKENIIDESGMPKERFSAEFPKEGPSILRIQQVVRGDSAAYFCASSPTGSSYNSPLHFGNGTRLTVT.

This clone was picked up a small number of times. The CDR3 is CASSQNLKTHTQYF. CDR3 sequence (DNA): TGTGCCAGCAGCCAAAACCTAAAGACGCATACGCAGTATTTT. The chain carries TRBV14 and TRBJ2-3; D is uncertain. This CDR3 comprises 14 residues. Trimming removed 2 bases from V and 7 bases from J, with 13 bases in between. The germline gives CDR1 SGHDN, CDR2 FVKESK.

This sequence joins TRBV5-6 and TRBJ2-3; D may be TRBD2 (5 bases). V was trimmed by 1 base and J by 2 bases, leaving 11 bases between them. Germline CDR1 reads SGHDT; CDR2 reads YYEEEE. The CDR3 covers 15 residues. CDR3 region: CASSLLSDATDTQYF. CDR3 DNA sequence: TGTGCCAGCAGCTTGCTTAGCGACGCCACAGATACGCAGTATTTT.

This clone turned up a few times. This chain links TRBV4-2 with TRBJ2-3; TRBD2 aligns across 9 bases. J was trimmed by 1 base and V by 4 bases; bases with no gene match: 6. Per the germline V gene, CDR1 is LGHNA and CDR2 is YNFKEQ. This CDR3 contains 16 residues. The CDR3 protein is CASSPIGGGGTDTQYF. The CDR3 region has the DNA TGTGCCAGCAGCCCGATTGGCGGGGGGGGCACAGATACGCAGTATTTT.

The chain has TRBV6-5 and TRBJ2-5, with a tentative D call TRBD1 (6 bases). In germline, CDR1 is MNHEY, CDR2 SVGAGI. The CDR3 is 13 amino acids. Trimming shortened V by 3 bases and J by 5 bases, and 10 bases separated the two germline ends. This CDR3 reads CASSYNRVETQYF. The CDR3 nucleotides are TGTGCCAGCAGTTATAACAGGGTGGAGACCCAGTACTTC.

The rearrangement joins TRBV7-2 to TRBJ1-2; TRBD1 might be the D (6 bases). The CDR3 length is 14 residues. The V end was cut by 5 bases, the J end by 3 bases, with 13 bases between. Germline V gene lookup returns CDR1 SGHTA and CDR2 FQGNSA. The CDR3 sequence is CASSEGGLDYGYTF. The CDR3 coding sequence is TGTGCCAGCAGCGAGGGGGGTCTTGACTATGGCTACACCTTC.